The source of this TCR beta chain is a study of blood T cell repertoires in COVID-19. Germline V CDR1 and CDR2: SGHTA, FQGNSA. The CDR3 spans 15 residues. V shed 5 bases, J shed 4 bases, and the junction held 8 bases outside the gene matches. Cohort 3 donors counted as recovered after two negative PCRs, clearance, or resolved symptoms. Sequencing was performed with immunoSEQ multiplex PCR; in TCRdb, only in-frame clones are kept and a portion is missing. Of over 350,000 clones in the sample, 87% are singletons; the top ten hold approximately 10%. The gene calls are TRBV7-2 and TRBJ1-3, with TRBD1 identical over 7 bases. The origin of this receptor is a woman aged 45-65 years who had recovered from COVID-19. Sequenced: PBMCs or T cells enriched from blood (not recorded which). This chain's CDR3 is CASSPQGGLGNTIYF. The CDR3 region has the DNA TGTGCCAGCAGCCCCCAGGGGGGCTTGGGAAACACCATATATTTT.